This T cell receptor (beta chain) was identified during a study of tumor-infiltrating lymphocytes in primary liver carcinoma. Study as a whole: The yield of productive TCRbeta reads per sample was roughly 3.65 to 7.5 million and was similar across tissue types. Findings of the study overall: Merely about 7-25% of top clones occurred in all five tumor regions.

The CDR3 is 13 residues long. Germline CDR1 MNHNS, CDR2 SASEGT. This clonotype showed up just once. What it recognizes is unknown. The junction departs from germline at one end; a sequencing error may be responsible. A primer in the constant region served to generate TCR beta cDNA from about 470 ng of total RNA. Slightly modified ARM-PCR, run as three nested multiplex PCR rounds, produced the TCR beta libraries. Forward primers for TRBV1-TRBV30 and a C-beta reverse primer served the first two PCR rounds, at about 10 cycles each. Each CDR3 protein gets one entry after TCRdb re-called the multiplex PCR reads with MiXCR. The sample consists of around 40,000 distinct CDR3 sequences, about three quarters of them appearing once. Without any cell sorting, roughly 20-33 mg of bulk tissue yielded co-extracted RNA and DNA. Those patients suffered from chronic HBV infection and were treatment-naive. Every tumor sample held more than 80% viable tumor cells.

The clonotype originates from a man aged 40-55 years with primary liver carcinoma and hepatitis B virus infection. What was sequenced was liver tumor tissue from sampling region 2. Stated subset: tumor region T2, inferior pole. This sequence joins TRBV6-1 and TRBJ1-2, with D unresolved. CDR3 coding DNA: TGTGCCAGGAGTGAACGATGGCCTTATGGCTACACCTTC. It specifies CARSERWPYGYTF.